This T cell receptor beta chain was sequenced during a study of blood T cells in healthy people across ages. Study details: Capturing about one barcoded beta molecule per two T cells was achieved by template switching. Study-wide results and caveats: Across samples, TCR beta diversity tracked strongly with naive T cell percentage. Naive CD4+ cells and diversity were both higher in long-lived donors than in aged donors.

Note on this clonotype: Its antigen is unknown. A much larger clone differs from this one at a single base, so this may be a read error.

The use of a sample-barcoded 5' primer and a J-beta primer mix characterized a second PCR of about 7 to 12 cycles. TCRdb re-analysed the 5' RACE reads in MiXCR, keeping a single row per CDR3 protein. The sample contains hundreds of thousands of distinct CDR3 sequences, about 28% of which appear only once. Donor samples were obtained from healthy Caucasian individuals from Russia, aged about 6 to 95. CDR1 is DFQATT, CDR2 SNEGSKA, per germline (reference sequence). The CDR3 has 14 residues. The J gene is TRBJ2-1, the V gene TRBV20-1; D uncertain. TRBJ2-7 explains the end of the DNA better; the J call may be wrong. The source material was blood. This sequence was found in a woman aged 80 or over in good health. The chain's CDR3 is CSASLYGSYNEQYF. The DNA of the CDR3 is TGCAGTGCTTCACTCTACGGCTCCTACAATGAGCAGTACTTC.